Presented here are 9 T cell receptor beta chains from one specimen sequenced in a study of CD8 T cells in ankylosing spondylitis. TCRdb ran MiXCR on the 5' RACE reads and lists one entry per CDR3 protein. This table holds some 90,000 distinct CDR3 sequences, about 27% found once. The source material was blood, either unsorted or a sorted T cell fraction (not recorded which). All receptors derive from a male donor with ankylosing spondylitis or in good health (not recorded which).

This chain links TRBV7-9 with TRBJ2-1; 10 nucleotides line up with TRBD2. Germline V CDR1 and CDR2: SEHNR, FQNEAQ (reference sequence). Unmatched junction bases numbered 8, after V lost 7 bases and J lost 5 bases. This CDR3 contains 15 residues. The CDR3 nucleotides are TGTGCCAGCACCCTAGGTACTAGCGGGGACAATGAGCAGTTCTTC. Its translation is CASTLGTSGDNEQFF.

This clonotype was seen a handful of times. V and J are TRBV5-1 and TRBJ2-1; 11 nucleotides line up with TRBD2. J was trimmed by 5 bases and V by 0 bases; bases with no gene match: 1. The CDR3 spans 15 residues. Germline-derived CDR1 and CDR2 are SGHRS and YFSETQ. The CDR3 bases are TGCGCCAGCAGCTTGGCGACTAGCGGGAACAATGAGCAGTTCTTC. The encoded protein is CASSLATSGNNEQFF.

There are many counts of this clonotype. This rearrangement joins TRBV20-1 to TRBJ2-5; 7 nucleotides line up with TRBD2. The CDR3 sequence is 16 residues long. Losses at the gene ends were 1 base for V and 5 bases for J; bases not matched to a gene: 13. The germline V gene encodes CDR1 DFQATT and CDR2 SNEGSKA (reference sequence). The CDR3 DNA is TGCAGTGCTAGAGGGGCCACGGCGGGAGTAACGGAGACCCAGTACTTC. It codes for CSARGATAGVTETQYF.

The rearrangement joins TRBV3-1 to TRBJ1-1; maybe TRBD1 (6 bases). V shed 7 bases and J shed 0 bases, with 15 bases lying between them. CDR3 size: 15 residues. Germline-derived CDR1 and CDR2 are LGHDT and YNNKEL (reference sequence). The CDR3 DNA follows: TGTGCCAGCAAAGGACAGCCTAGCGTGAACACTGAAGCTTTCTTT. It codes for CASKGQPSVNTEAFF.

CDR3 loop: CASSQELYSQETQYF. The CDR3 DNA reads TGTGCCAGCAGCCAAGAACTGTACAGCCAAGAGACCCAGTACTTC. J is TRBJ2-5 and V is TRBV4-2; D remains unclear. With 0 bases removed from V and 1 base from J, the gap between germline ends came to 9 bases. The CDR3 has 15 amino acids. CDR1 and CDR2 from the germline V gene are LGHNA and YNFKEQ.

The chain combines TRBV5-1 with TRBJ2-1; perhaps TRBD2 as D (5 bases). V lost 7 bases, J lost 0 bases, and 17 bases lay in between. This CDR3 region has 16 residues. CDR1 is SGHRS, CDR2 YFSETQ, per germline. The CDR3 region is CASWSRLTRSYNEQFF. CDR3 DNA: TGCGCCAGCTGGTCCCGACTAACACGCTCCTACAATGAGCAGTTCTTC. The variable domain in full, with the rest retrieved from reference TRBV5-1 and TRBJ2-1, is KAGVTQTPRYLIKTRGQQVTLSCSPISGHRSVSWYQQTPGQGLQFLFEYFSETQRNKGNFPGRFSGRQFSNSRSEMNVSTLELGDSALYLCASWSRLTRSYNEQFFGPGTRLTVL.

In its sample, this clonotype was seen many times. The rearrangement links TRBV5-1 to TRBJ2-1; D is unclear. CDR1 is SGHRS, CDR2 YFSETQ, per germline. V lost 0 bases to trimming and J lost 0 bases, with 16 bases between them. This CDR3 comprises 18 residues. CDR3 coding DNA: TGCGCCAGCAGCTTGGATAGGTCAGGCCGCAACTCCTACAATGAGCAGTTCTTC. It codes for CASSLDRSGRNSYNEQFF. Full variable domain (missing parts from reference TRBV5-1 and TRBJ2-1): KAGVTQTPRYLIKTRGQQVTLSCSPISGHRSVSWYQQTPGQGLQFLFEYFSETQRNKGNFPGRFSGRQFSNSRSEMNVSTLELGDSALYLCASSLDRSGRNSYNEQFFGPGTRLTVL.

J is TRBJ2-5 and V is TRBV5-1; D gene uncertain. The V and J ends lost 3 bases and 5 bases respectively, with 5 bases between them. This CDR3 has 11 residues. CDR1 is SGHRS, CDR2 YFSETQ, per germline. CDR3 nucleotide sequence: TGCGCCAGCAGCTCCCACGAGACCCAGTACTTC. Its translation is CASSSHETQYF.

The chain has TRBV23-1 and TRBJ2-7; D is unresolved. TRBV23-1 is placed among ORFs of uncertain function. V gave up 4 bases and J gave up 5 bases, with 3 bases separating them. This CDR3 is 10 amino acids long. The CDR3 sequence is CASSPHEQYF. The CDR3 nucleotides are TGCGCCAGCAGTCCCCACGAGCAGTACTTC.